This T cell receptor beta chain was sequenced in a study of blood T cell repertoires in COVID-19. Study as a whole: COVID-19 samples from acute and convalescent phases originated in the United States, Italy and Spain.

Here immunoSEQ multiplex PCR was the method, and the copy in TCRdb shows in-frame clones only, minus some. Of some 140,000 clones listed, approximately 84% are singletons. The CDR3 has 16 amino acids. With V trimmed by 4 bases and J by 4 bases, 8 bases remained unmatched. The V gene's germline CDR1 is LGHDT and CDR2 YNNKEL (reference sequence). Material for sequencing was peripheral blood. J is TRBJ2-5 and V is TRBV3-1 (or the pseudogene TRBV3-2); 11 nucleotides agree with TRBD1. The sequence came from a human donor in a cohort sampled during active COVID-19. This chain's CDR3 is CASSLAGTGGRETQYF. CDR3 coding DNA: TGTGCCAGCAGCCTTGCCGGGACAGGGGGGCGAGAGACCCAGTACTTC.